Each of the 8 T cell receptor beta chains below was sequenced from the same sample in a study of OX40 agonist ivuxolimab in advanced cancers. Generated by immunoSEQ multiplex PCR, the TCRdb table keeps only in-frame clones and is missing some. Counted here are under 20,000 clones, roughly nine tenths occurring once; the ten biggest clones make up roughly 15%. This sample comprised CD4+ or CD8+ T cells sorted from blood, obtained in a trial of the OX40 agonist ivuxolimab. The source is an adult with an advanced solid tumor such as melanoma, head and neck, liver or kidney cancer.

The V and J genes are TRBV7-2 and TRBJ2-7, with 11 bases aligning to TRBD2. The J segment lost 6 bases and the V segment lost 5 bases, leaving 6 bases of the junction unmatched. The germline CDR1 and CDR2 sequences are SGHTA and FQGNSA. The CDR3 runs 14 residues. The CDR3 region has the DNA TGTGCCAGCAGCAATAGCGGGGGGGGACTCGAGCAGTACTTC. Encoded protein: CASSNSGGGLEQYF.

The CDR3 DNA sequence: TGTGCCAGCCGGGACTTTCTTGAGACCCAGTACTTC. Its protein is CASRDFLETQYF. The rearrangement uses TRBV6-5 and TRBJ2-5; a weak D match, TRBD2 (6 bases). Germline CDR1 is MNHEY and CDR2 is SVGAGI. V shed 8 bases and J shed 5 bases, with 12 bases lying between them. The CDR3 spans 12 residues.

The CDR3 bases are TGTGCCAGCAGTAGACTAGCGGGGGACGAGACCCAGTACTTC. It translates to CASSRLAGDETQYF. This chain links TRBV7-9 with TRBJ2-5, with 12 bases matching TRBD2. The CDR3 covers 14 residues. Germline trimming cut 6 bases from V and 5 bases from J; bases unmatched to any gene: 4. Germline CDR1 reads SEHNR; CDR2 reads FQNEAQ (reference sequence).

The V and J genes are TRBV9 and TRBJ2-1; 8 bases match TRBD2. Per germline, CDR1 SGDLS and CDR2 YYNGEE. There are 15 residues in the CDR3. V was clipped by 0 bases and J by 6 bases; unmatched bases: 5. The CDR3 loop is CASSVGGSGSNEQFF. In DNA form, the CDR3 reads TGTGCCAGCAGCGTAGGGGGGAGCGGGAGCAATGAGCAGTTCTTC.

This chain uses TRBV11-3 with TRBJ2-7; 8 bases match TRBD1. V gave up 6 bases and J gave up 4 bases; unmatched junction bases: 5. Looked up from germline, CDR1 is SGHNT and CDR2 is YENEEA. The CDR3 contains 13 residues. The CDR3: CASRPGGAYEQYF. In DNA form, the CDR3 reads TGTGCCAGCAGACCAGGGGGCGCTTACGAGCAGTACTTC.

This sequence joins TRBV7-8 and TRBJ2-2; 8 nucleotides line up with TRBD1. Germline CDR1 SGHVS, CDR2 FQNEAQ. The CDR3 has 16 residues. J gave up 0 bases and V 4 bases, and 4 bases lay outside the gene matches. The DNA of the CDR3 is TGTGCCAGCAGCTCCTACAGGGGGTCGAACACCGGGGAGCTGTTTTTT. This sequence encodes CASSSYRGSNTGELFF. Full variable domain (outside the CDR3, taken from reference TRBV7-8 and TRBJ2-2): GAGVSQSPRYKVAKRGQDVALRCDPISGHVSLFWYQQALGQGPEFLTYFQNEAQLDKSGLPSDRFFAERPEGSVSTLKIQRTQQEDSAVYLCASSSYRGSNTGELFFGEGSRLTVL.

The CDR3 DNA sequence: TGTGCCAGCAGCCCTGGGACAGGGGCAGATACGCAGTATTTT. Encoded protein: CASSPGTGADTQYF. The rearrangement links TRBV5-4 to TRBJ2-3; 10 bases agree with TRBD1. With V trimmed by 4 bases and J by 4 bases, 3 bases remained unmatched. The CDR3 has 14 amino acids. Germline V gene lookup returns CDR1 SGHNT and CDR2 YYREEE (reference sequence).

This chain connects TRBV6-5 to TRBJ1-2; weak D call: TRBD1 (6 bases). CDR3 length: 13 amino acids. V lost 2 bases and J 7 bases, leaving 11 bases between the germline ends. Germline V gene lookup returns CDR1 MNHEY and CDR2 SVGAGI. In DNA form, the CDR3 reads TGTGCCAGCAGTTACACACAGGGTTCTGGCTACACCTTC. It specifies CASSYTQGSGYTF.